This entry lists 32 T cell receptor beta chains sequenced from one sample in a study of blood T cell repertoires in COVID-19. Profiled with immunoSEQ multiplex PCR; TCRdb holds only in-frame clones, not every one. The table includes 130,000 to 150,000 clones, over 80% detected once. Sequencing used PBMCs or T cells enriched from blood (not recorded which). The receptors come from a woman in her 40s who had recovered from COVID-19.

The chain recombines TRBV30 with TRBJ2-2, with no clear D. V gave up 1 base and J gave up 4 bases, with 10 bases separating them. The CDR3 covers 14 residues. The germline gives CDR1 GTSNPN, CDR2 SVGIG (reference sequence). CDR3 residues: CAWSGISFTGELFF. The CDR3 DNA reads as TGTGCCTGGAGTGGTATTTCCTTCACCGGGGAGCTGTTTTTT.

This clone showed up just once. This sequence joins TRBV10-1 and TRBJ2-7; 10 bases match TRBD2. The germline V gene encodes CDR1 WNHNN and CDR2 SYGVQD (reference sequence). CDR3 length: 13 residues. V shed 11 bases and J 3 bases; nucleotides not matched to a gene: 7. The CDR3: CAEAGGPDYEQYF. The DNA of the CDR3 is TGCGCCGAAGCGGGAGGGCCAGACTACGAGCAGTACTTC.

CDR3 nucleotide sequence: TGTGCCAGCTCCTCAGACAGCCACACTGAAGCTTTCTTT. It encodes CASSSDSHTEAFF. J is TRBJ1-1 and V is TRBV18; tentative D call: TRBD1 (5 bases). CDR1 is KGHSH, CDR2 LQKENI, per germline. This CDR3 has 13 residues. The V end lost 6 bases, the J end lost 3 bases, and 11 bases lay between the germline ends. The whole variable domain, remainder taken from reference TRBV18 and TRBJ1-1, is NAGVMQNPRHLVRRRGQEARLRCSPMKGHSHVYWYRQLPEEGLKFMVYLQKENIIDESGMPKERFSAEFPKEGPSILRIQQVVRGDSAAYFCASSSDSHTEAFFGQGTRLTVV.

This clone has more than one count but fewer than ten. The rearrangement uses TRBV2 and TRBJ1-5, with D perhaps TRBD1 (6 bases). The CDR3 loop spans 19 amino acids. V lost 0 bases, J lost 7 bases, and 25 bases lay in between. Germline-derived CDR1 and CDR2 are SNHLY and FYNNEI. CDR3 DNA sequence: TGTGCCAGCAGTGAAGCGGGTAAAAAAAGGTTTGGGGGCGAACAGCCCCAGCATTTT. It codes for CASSEAGKKRFGGEQPQHF.

This clone was counted a single time. In DNA form, the CDR3 reads TGTGCCAGCAGCCGTGGGGACAGCTTTGCGAACACTGAAGCTTTCTTT. Translating gives CASSRGDSFANTEAFF. The chain links TRBV11-2 to TRBJ1-1; 7 nucleotides align to TRBD1. Germline V gene lookup returns CDR1 SGHAT and CDR2 FQNNGV. The CDR3 length is 16 residues. After removal of 5 bases from V and 1 base from J, the junction contained 10 bases not matched to a gene. The full variable domain, in which reference TRBV11-2 and TRBJ1-1 provide the parts outside the CDR3, is EAGVAQSPRYKIIEKRQSVAFWCNPISGHATLYWYQQILGQGPKLLIQFQNNGVVDDSQLPKDRFSAERLKGVDSTLKIQPAKLEDSAVYLCASSRGDSFANTEAFFGQGTRLTVV.

The chain uses TRBV3-1 (or the pseudogene TRBV3-2) and TRBJ2-3, with D unresolved. Per the germline V gene, CDR1 is LGHDT and CDR2 is YNNKEL (reference sequence). Trimming left V 3 bases short and J 2 bases short, with 15 bases between. CDR3 size: 16 residues. CDR3 DNA sequence: TGTGCCAGCAGCCATGATTCGCGGAGCCCCACAGATACGCAGTATTTT. Its translation is CASSHDSRSPTDTQYF.

The rearrangement uses TRBV5-1 and TRBJ2-7, with no clear D. The germline V gene encodes CDR1 SGHRS and CDR2 YFSETQ. This CDR3 is 11 amino acids long. The V end lost 0 bases, the J end lost 5 bases, and 3 bases lay between the germline ends. The CDR3 DNA is TGCGCCAGCAGCTTGGGGCACGAGCAGTACTTC. It is translated as CASSLGHEQYF.

The rearrangement links TRBV4-2 to TRBJ1-2; a possible D gene is TRBD1 (6 bases). CDR1 and CDR2 (germline): LGHNA, YNFKEQ. This CDR3 is 14 amino acids long. Trimming stripped 1 base from V and 6 bases from J, with 12 bases between. DNA for the CDR3: TGTGCCAGCAGCCAAGCCGGGACATTGGATGGCTACACCTTC. It codes for CASSQAGTLDGYTF.

In this sample, this clone turned up a few times. V and J are TRBV5-1 and TRBJ2-1, with D perhaps TRBD1 (5 bases). V was cut by 0 bases and J by 3 bases, with 10 bases left in between. The germline gives CDR1 SGHRS, CDR2 YFSETQ. This CDR3 has 15 amino acids. CDR3 coding DNA: TGCGCCAGCAGCTTGGCAGTAGGGGACTACAATGAGCAGTTCTTC. It yields the protein CASSLAVGDYNEQFF.

The V gene is TRBV19, the J gene TRBJ1-1; tentatively, D is TRBD1 (5 bases). The CDR3 extends over 14 amino acids. The V gene lost 8 bases and the J gene lost 1 base, with 14 bases spanning the gap. Germline V CDR1 and CDR2: LNHDA, SQIVND (reference sequence). The CDR3: CASSEGTKNTEAFF. The DNA for the CDR3 is TGTGCCAGTTCGGAGGGGACGAAGAACACTGAAGCTTTCTTT.

This clone was found once. The chain carries TRBV5-1 and TRBJ1-4, with D perhaps TRBD1 (5 bases). Germline V gene lookup returns CDR1 SGHRS and CDR2 YFSETQ. CDR3 length: 15 residues. V was trimmed by 7 bases and J by 2 bases, leaving 15 bases between them. CDR3 region: CASALGGLTNEKLFF. The CDR3 DNA is TGCGCCAGCGCTCTGGGGGGGTTGACTAATGAAAAACTGTTTTTT.

The chain joins TRBV10-2 to TRBJ1-6, with D maybe TRBD1 (5 bases). This CDR3 has 13 residues. The V gene lost 11 bases and the J gene lost 7 bases, with 15 bases spanning the gap. Germline V CDR1 and CDR2: WSHSY, SAAADI. CDR3 protein: CAVKQGNNSPLHF. CDR3 bases: TGCGCCGTTAAGCAGGGAAACAATTCACCCCTCCACTTT.

The chain recombines TRBV7-8 with TRBJ1-5, with 9 nucleotides matching TRBD1. V was pared by 1 base and J by 11 bases, with 12 bases of the junction left unmatched. Germline V gene sequence: CDR1 SGHVS, CDR2 FQNEAQ. This CDR3 is built from 16 residues. CDR3 sequence (DNA): TGTGCCAGCAGCTTAGGGGGGACAGGGCGTGGGGCAACCCAGCATTTT. Its protein product is CASSLGGTGRGATQHF.

The V call is TRBV5-5, the J call TRBJ2-1, with TRBD1 identical over 8 bases. CDR1 is SGHKS and CDR2 is YYEKEE in the germline V gene (reference sequence). V gave up 0 bases and J gave up 3 bases; unmatched junction bases: 2. This CDR3 has 15 amino acids. CDR3 protein: CASSLGTGSYNEQFF. CDR3 coding DNA: TGTGCCAGCAGCTTGGGGACAGGGAGCTACAATGAGCAGTTCTTC. The full variable domain, in which reference TRBV5-5 and TRBJ2-1 provide the parts outside the CDR3, is DAGVTQSPTHLIKTRGQQVTLRCSPISGHKSVSWYQQVLGQGPQFIFQYYEKEERGRGNFPDRFSARQFPNYSSELNVNALLLGDSALYLCASSLGTGSYNEQFFGPGTRLTVL.

The gene calls are TRBV7-9 and TRBJ2-2; 7 positions match TRBD2. CDR3 length equals 16 residues. Unmatched junction bases numbered 6, after V lost 3 bases and J lost 2 bases. The V gene's germline CDR1 is SEHNR and CDR2 FQNEAQ (reference sequence). The CDR3 sequence is CASSFGREDNTGELFF. The CDR3 DNA sequence: TGTGCCAGCAGCTTTGGTCGGGAGGACAACACCGGGGAGCTGTTTTTT. Drawing the rest from reference TRBV7-9 and TRBJ2-2, the complete variable domain is DTGVSQNPRHKITKRGQNVTFRCDPISEHNRLYWYRQTLGQGPEFLTYFQNEAQLEKSRLLSDRFSAERPKGSFSTLEIQRTEQGDSAMYLCASSFGREDNTGELFFGEGSRLTVL.

This clone was detected only a few times. V gene TRBV9 combines with J gene TRBJ1-1, with no clear D. Per the germline V gene, CDR1 is SGDLS and CDR2 is YYNGEE. The V gene lost 0 bases and the J gene lost 5 bases, with 11 bases spanning the gap. There are 14 residues in the CDR3. CDR3 region: CASSVDLFNTEAFF. The CDR3 DNA is TGTGCCAGCAGCGTAGATCTCTTTAATACTGAAGCTTTCTTT. Combining the CDR3 with reference TRBV9 and TRBJ1-1 gives the whole variable domain DSGVTQTPKHLITATGQRVTLRCSPRSGDLSVYWYQQSLDQGLQFLIQYYNGEERAKGNILERFSAQQFPDLHSELNLSSLELGDSALYFCASSVDLFNTEAFFGQGTRLTVV.

The rearrangement links TRBV2 to TRBJ2-2, with 9 positions matching TRBD2. Trimming took 8 bases from V and 3 from J; bases not matched to a gene: 4. CDR1 is SNHLY and CDR2 is FYNNEI in the germline V gene. The CDR3 covers 14 residues. CDR3 loop: CASHQRGDTGELFF. The DNA of the CDR3 is TGTGCCAGCCACCAGCGGGGGGACACCGGGGAGCTGTTTTTT.

V gene TRBV6-5 combines with J gene TRBJ2-3; a possible D gene is TRBD1 (6 bases). The V and J ends lost 0 bases and 1 base respectively, with 11 bases between them. The length of the CDR3 is 16 residues. Germline CDR1 reads MNHEY; CDR2 reads SVGAGI. CDR3 sequence: CASSYSNRVGTDTQYF. CDR3 DNA: TGTGCCAGCAGTTACTCGAACAGGGTAGGCACAGATACGCAGTATTTT.

The rearrangement links TRBV13 to TRBJ1-4, with D unresolved. The CDR3 is 13 residues long. The V end lost 3 bases, the J end lost 5 bases, and 7 bases lay between the germline ends. Germline CDR1 reads PRHDT; CDR2 reads FYEKMQ (reference sequence). CDR3 sequence: CASSFTENEKLFF. Written as DNA, the CDR3 is TGTGCCAGCAGCTTCACAGAGAATGAAAAACTGTTTTTT.

V gene TRBV28 combines with J gene TRBJ2-7; D perhaps matches TRBD1 (5 bases). The germline gives CDR1 MDHEN, CDR2 SYDVKM. V lost 2 bases to trimming and J lost 6 bases, with 11 bases between them. This CDR3 spans 13 amino acids. The CDR3 here is CASSLTGRVEQYF. The CDR3 coding sequence is TGTGCCAGCAGTTTAACGGGCAGGGTCGAGCAGTACTTC. The variable domain in full, with the rest retrieved from reference TRBV28 and TRBJ2-7, is DVKVTQSSRYLVKRTGEKVFLECVQDMDHENMFWYRQDPGLGLRLIYFSYDVKMKEKGDIPEGYSVSREKKERFSLILESASTNQTSMYLCASSLTGRVEQYFGPGTRLTVT.

The V and J genes are TRBV7-2 and TRBJ2-2; TRBD1 matches at 7 bases. J lost 4 bases, V lost 5 bases, and 4 bases had no gene match. CDR3 length equals 14 residues. The germline CDR1 and CDR2 sequences are SGHTA and FQGNSA. Written as DNA, the CDR3 is TGTGCCAGCAGCCCGACAGGGATCACCGGGGAGCTGTTTTTT. Amino acid sequence: CASSPTGITGELFF.

This sequence joins TRBV14 and TRBJ2-5; 8 bases align to TRBD2. From germline, CDR1 is SGHDN and CDR2 FVKESK. The CDR3 covers 17 residues. Trimming cost V 0 bases and J 2 bases; bases outside gene matches: 8. The CDR3 DNA is TGTGCCAGCAGCCAAGATTACAGCGGGGGCCTTCAAGAGACCCAGTACTTC. This encodes CASSQDYSGGLQETQYF.

This clone was detected once. The genes are TRBV9 and TRBJ2-1, with a tentative D call TRBD2 (5 bases). CDR3 length equals 16 residues. Germline V gene data show CDR1 as SGDLS and CDR2 as YYNGEE. V was clipped by 1 base and J by 1 base, with 12 bases between them. CDR3 nucleotide sequence: TGTGCCAGCAGCGTAAGTGGGAGTGGTTCCTACAATGAGCAGTTCTTC. This sequence encodes CASSVSGSGSYNEQFF.

J is TRBJ2-1 and V is TRBV19; TRBD2 aligns across 7 bases. CDR1 and CDR2 from the germline V gene are LNHDA and SQIVND (reference sequence). After removal of 7 bases from V and 2 bases from J, the junction contained 8 bases not matched to a gene. The CDR3 length is 15 residues. CDR3 DNA: TGTGCCAGTATCGCCCGAGCGGGACCCTACAATGAGCAGTTCTTC. Translation gives CASIARAGPYNEQFF.

The rearrangement uses TRBV7-9 and TRBJ1-6, with D tentatively TRBD1 (6 bases). CDR1 SEHNR and CDR2 FQNEAQ come from the germline V gene (reference sequence). V was shortened by 5 bases and J by 10 bases, with 18 bases between the two germline ends. This CDR3 comprises 15 residues. This CDR3 is CASSTWTAGESPLHF. The CDR3 coding sequence is TGTGCCAGCAGCACCTGGACAGCGGGAGAGTCACCCCTCCACTTT.

The V call is TRBV15, the J call TRBJ2-2; D not resolved. This CDR3 is 12 amino acids long. The V end lost 6 bases, the J end lost 6 bases, and 8 bases lay between the germline ends. Germline lookup yields CDR1 LNHNV and CDR2 YYDKDF (reference sequence). CDR3 DNA sequence: TGTGCCACCAGAAGGAGCTCCGGGGAGCTGTTTTTT. Translating it yields CATRRSSGELFF.

This clone appeared a few times. The rearrangement links TRBV6-5 to TRBJ1-5; D is unresolved. There are 15 residues in the CDR3. V was shortened by 5 bases and J by 4 bases, with 15 bases between the two germline ends. Germline assignment: CDR1 MNHEY and CDR2 SVGAGI. This chain's CDR3 is CASSPESWSNQPQHF. CDR3 nucleotide sequence: TGTGCCAGCAGTCCGGAGTCGTGGTCGAATCAGCCCCAGCATTTT.

The rearrangement links TRBV19 to TRBJ1-5; 8 nucleotides agree with TRBD1. Germline lookup yields CDR1 LNHDA and CDR2 SQIVND (reference sequence). The CDR3 has 17 amino acids. Trimming took 3 bases from V and 0 from J; bases not matched to a gene: 7. The CDR3 nucleotides are TGTGCCAGTAGTATTTCCCACAGGGGGTATAGCAATCAGCCCCAGCATTTT. The encoded protein is CASSISHRGYSNQPQHF.

The V and J genes are TRBV30 and TRBJ2-7; D ambiguous. Trimming took off 0 bases at V and 6 bases at J, with 9 bases between the two ends. Germline lookup yields CDR1 GTSNPN and CDR2 SVGIG (reference sequence). The CDR3 is 12 residues long. The CDR3 DNA follows: TGTGCCTGGAGTGTACCCCGGAGCGAGCAGTACTTC. Its protein product is CAWSVPRSEQYF.

This clone was picked up one time. The chain uses TRBV4-2 and TRBJ2-3; 15 nucleotides match TRBD2. Germline V CDR1 and CDR2: LGHNA, YNFKEQ. This CDR3 is built from 19 residues. V lost 4 bases to trimming and J lost 0 bases; unmatched junction nucleotides: 8. The chain's CDR3 is CASSLGTSGGLMSTDTQYF. DNA for the CDR3: TGTGCCAGCAGCCTCGGGACTAGCGGGGGGCTAATGAGCACAGATACGCAGTATTTT.

The genes are TRBV6-5 and TRBJ1-5, with D uncertain. This CDR3 spans 14 amino acids. CDR1 MNHEY and CDR2 SVGAGI come from the germline V gene. The V end was cut by 2 bases, the J end by 5 bases, with 10 bases between. The CDR3 is CASSYASGHQPQHF. The DNA of the CDR3 is TGTGCCAGCAGTTACGCGTCAGGTCATCAGCCCCAGCATTTT.

The CDR3 region has the DNA TGTGCCAGCAGCTCCAGAACCGGACAGGGACCAAACGAGCAGTACTTC. This gives the protein CASSSRTGQGPNEQYF. J is TRBJ2-7 and V is TRBV13; the match to TRBD1 covers 8 bases. This CDR3 contains 16 residues. V shed 4 bases and J 5 bases; nucleotides not matched to a gene: 13. Germline V gives CDR1 PRHDT, CDR2 FYEKMQ (reference sequence). Combining the CDR3 with reference TRBV13 and TRBJ2-7 gives the whole variable domain AAGVIQSPRHLIKEKRETATLKCYPIPRHDTVYWYQQGPGQDPQFLISFYEKMQSDKGSIPDRFSAQQFSDYHSELNMSSLELGDSALYFCASSSRTGQGPNEQYFGPGTRLTVT.